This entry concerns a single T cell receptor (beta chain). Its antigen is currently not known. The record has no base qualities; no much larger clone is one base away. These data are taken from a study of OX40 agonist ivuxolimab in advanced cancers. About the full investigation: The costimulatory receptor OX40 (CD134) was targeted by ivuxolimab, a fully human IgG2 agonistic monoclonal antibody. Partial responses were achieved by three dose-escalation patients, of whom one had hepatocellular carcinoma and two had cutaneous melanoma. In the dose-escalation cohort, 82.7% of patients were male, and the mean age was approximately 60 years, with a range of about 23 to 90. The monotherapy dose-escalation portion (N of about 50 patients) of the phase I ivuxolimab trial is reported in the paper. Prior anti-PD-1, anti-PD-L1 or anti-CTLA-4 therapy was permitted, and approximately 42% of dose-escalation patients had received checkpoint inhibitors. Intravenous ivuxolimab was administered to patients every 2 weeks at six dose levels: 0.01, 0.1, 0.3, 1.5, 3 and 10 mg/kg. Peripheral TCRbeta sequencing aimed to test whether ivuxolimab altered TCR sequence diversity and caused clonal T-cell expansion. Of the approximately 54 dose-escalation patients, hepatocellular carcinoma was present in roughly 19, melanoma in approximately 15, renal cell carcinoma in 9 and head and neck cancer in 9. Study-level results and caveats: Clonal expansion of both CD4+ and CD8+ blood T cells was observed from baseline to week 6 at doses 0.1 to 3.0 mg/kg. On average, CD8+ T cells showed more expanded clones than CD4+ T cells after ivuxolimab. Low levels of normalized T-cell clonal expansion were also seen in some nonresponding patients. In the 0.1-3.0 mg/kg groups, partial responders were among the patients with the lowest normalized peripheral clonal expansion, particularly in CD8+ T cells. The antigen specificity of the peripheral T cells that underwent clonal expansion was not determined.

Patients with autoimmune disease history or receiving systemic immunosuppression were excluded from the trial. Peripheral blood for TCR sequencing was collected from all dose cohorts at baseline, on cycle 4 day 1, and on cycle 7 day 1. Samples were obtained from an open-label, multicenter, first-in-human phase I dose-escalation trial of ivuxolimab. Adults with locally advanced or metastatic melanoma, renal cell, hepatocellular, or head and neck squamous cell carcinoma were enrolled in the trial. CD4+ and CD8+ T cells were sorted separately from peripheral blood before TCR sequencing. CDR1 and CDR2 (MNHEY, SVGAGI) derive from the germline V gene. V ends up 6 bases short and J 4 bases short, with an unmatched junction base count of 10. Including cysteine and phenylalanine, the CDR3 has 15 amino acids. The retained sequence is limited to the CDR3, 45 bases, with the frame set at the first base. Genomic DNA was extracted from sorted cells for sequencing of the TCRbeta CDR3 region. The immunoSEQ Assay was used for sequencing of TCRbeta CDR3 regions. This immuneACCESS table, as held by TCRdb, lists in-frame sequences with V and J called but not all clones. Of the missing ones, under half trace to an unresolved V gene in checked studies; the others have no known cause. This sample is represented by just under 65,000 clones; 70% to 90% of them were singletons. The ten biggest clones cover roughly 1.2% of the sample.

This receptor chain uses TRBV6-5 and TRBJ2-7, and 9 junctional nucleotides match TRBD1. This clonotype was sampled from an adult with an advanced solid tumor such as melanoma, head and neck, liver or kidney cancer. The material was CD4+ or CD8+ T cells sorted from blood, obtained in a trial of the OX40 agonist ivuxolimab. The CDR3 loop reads CASRPDRQGGYEQYF. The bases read TGTGCCAGCAGACCCGACCGACAGGGGGGTTACGAGCAGTACTTC.